Listed here are 3 T cell receptor beta chains from one sample, sequenced in a study of blood T cell repertoires in COVID-19. Data came from immunoSEQ multiplex PCR; TCRdb stores just in-frame clones and leaves some out. The sample consists of about 220,000 clones, roughly 80% of them appearing once. Specimen: peripheral blood. The receptor source for this set is a man aged 30 to 39 with active or convalescent COVID-19.

The chain has TRBV7-2 and TRBJ1-6; possibly TRBD1 for D (5 bases). The V gene lost 4 bases and the J gene lost 3 bases, with 13 bases spanning the gap. This CDR3 spans 16 amino acids. The germline gives CDR1 SGHTA, CDR2 FQGNSA. CDR3 nucleotide sequence: TGTGCCAGCAGCTCCGTCGGGGGGAGCTATAATTCACCCCTCCACTTT. It translates to CASSSVGGSYNSPLHF.

This chain connects TRBV28 to TRBJ1-1; 8 bases are shared with TRBD1. There are 16 residues in the CDR3. The V gene end was trimmed by 8 bases and the J gene end by 6 bases; junction bases not matched to a gene: 17. CDR1 and CDR2 from the germline V gene are MDHEN and SYDVKM. This CDR3 is CASGDPWTGNGAEAFF. DNA of the CDR3: TGTGCCAGCGGTGACCCCTGGACAGGGAATGGTGCTGAAGCTTTCTTT. The variable domain in full, completed from reference TRBV28 and TRBJ1-1, reads DVKVTQSSRYLVKRTGEKVFLECVQDMDHENMFWYRQDPGLGLRLIYFSYDVKMKEKGDIPEGYSVSREKKERFSLILESASTNQTSMYLCASGDPWTGNGAEAFFGQGTRLTVV.

V is TRBV6-5 and J is TRBJ1-4; 9 nucleotides align to TRBD1. The V gene's germline CDR1 is MNHEY and CDR2 SVGAGI. This CDR3 contains 14 residues. V shed 7 bases, J shed 6 bases, and the junction held 6 bases outside the gene matches. CDR3 residues: CASKRDRVDEKLFF. The CDR3 DNA reads as TGTGCCAGCAAACGGGACAGGGTGGATGAAAAACTGTTTTTT.